The TCR beta chain under discussion was sequenced for a study of blood T cell repertoires in COVID-19. For the study at large: From T cells, B-cell-depleted T cells, or PBMCs came the material, which was cDNA or gDNA.

This table comes from immunoSEQ multiplex PCR, and its TCRdb copy is limited to in-frame clones, with some not included. The data show about 16,000 clones, around 75% seen once. CDR1 SGHTA and CDR2 FQGNSA come from the germline V gene. With 5 bases clipped from V and 3 bases from J, the junction kept 6 bases outside the gene matches. The CDR3 totals 14 residues. The origin of this receptor is a man in his sixties with acute or convalescent COVID-19. Material for sequencing was peripheral blood. The genes are TRBV7-2 and TRBJ2-7; TRBD2 matches 8 bases. CDR3 bases: TGTGCCAGCAGCCCCCAGAGCGGGGGCTACGAGCAGTACTTC. Its translation is CASSPQSGGYEQYF.